Below are 10 T cell receptor beta chains sequenced from a single sample in a study of blood T cells in healthy people across ages (dated by TCRdb to between 2014 and 2016). The library was generated by 5' RACE. The reads were generated on an Illumina HiSeq 2500. A second PCR of roughly 7 to 11 cycles was performed with a sample-barcoded 5' primer and a J-beta primer mix. TCRdb applied fastp at Q25 and MiXCR to the public reads, then kept only in-frame beta chains. Identical CDR3 protein sequences are pooled into one entry, listed with their most common genes and DNA. The sample table holds 500,000 to 700,000 distinct CDR3 sequences, of which around 31% were seen once. 15% to 17% of the sample comes from the top ten. The sequencing input was blood. These receptors came from a woman of 80 years or more in good health.

The sample holds many counts of this clonotype. The genes are TRBV27 and TRBJ2-1; tentatively, D is TRBD2 (6 bases). V was trimmed by 2 bases and J by 6 bases, leaving 14 bases between them. This CDR3 is built from 15 residues. Germline values: CDR1 MNHEY, CDR2 SMNVEV (reference sequence). The CDR3 DNA reads TGTGCCAGCAGTTTAAGACTAGTCACGGTCAATGAGCAGTTCTTC. Amino acids: CASSLRLVTVNEQFF.

This rearrangement joins TRBV7-8 to TRBJ1-2; D not resolved. This CDR3 has 15 amino acids. V shed 5 bases and J shed 2 bases, with 15 bases lying between them. Germline V gene data show CDR1 as SGHVS and CDR2 as FQNEAQ. The DNA for the CDR3 is TGTGCCAGCAGCCCTGAACGGGGTGCAAACTATGGCTACACCTTC. It is translated as CASSPERGANYGYTF.

This clonotype was counted many times. CDR3: CASSLYRNQPQHF. CDR3 in DNA: TGTGCCAGCAGCTTGTATAGGAATCAGCCCCAGCATTTT. The chain carries TRBV5-6 and TRBJ1-5, with D unclear. Trimming pared 1 base from V and 4 bases from J, leaving 6 bases between. Germline lookup yields CDR1 SGHDT and CDR2 YYEEEE. The CDR3 consists of 13 residues.

At least ten counts were recorded for this clonotype. The chain uses TRBV7-9 and TRBJ1-2; 8 bases fit TRBD1. The CDR3 is made up of 12 amino acids. The germline CDR1 and CDR2 sequences are SEHNR and FQNEAQ (reference sequence). Trimming at V came to 10 bases and at J to 12 bases, leaving 13 bases not matched to a gene. The CDR3 sequence is CATGRKTGEHTF. In DNA, the CDR3 is TGTGCCACTGGTCGGAAGACAGGGGAGCACACCTTC.

This chain connects TRBV5-1 to TRBJ2-7; 11 bases agree with TRBD1. This CDR3 region has 15 residues. CDR1 is SGHRS, CDR2 YFSETQ, per germline. V lost 5 bases to trimming and J lost 7 bases; unmatched junction nucleotides: 11. In nucleotides, the CDR3 is TGCGCCAGCAGAAGGGACAGGGGGAACTACAATGAGCAGTACTTC. Residues: CASRRDRGNYNEQYF. Supplemented by reference TRBV5-1 and TRBJ2-7, the full variable domain reads KAGVTQTPRYLIKTRGQQVTLSCSPISGHRSVSWYQQTPGQGLQFLFEYFSETQRNKGNFPGRFSGRQFSNSRSEMNVSTLELGDSALYLCASRRDRGNYNEQYFGPGTRLTVT.

This clonotype was recorded many times. The chain is built from TRBV6-1 and TRBJ2-1; the D gene is possibly TRBD1 (7 bases). Germline V CDR1 and CDR2: MNHNS, SASEGT. This CDR3 has 14 amino acids. Trimming removed 7 bases from V and 5 bases from J, with 15 bases in between. CDR3 nucleotide sequence: TGTGCCAGCAAAAGGCAGGGGGGCAACAATGAGCAGTTCTTC. Residues: CASKRQGGNNEQFF.

The rearrangement joins TRBV6-1 to TRBJ1-3, with TRBD1 as a possible D gene (5 bases). The CDR3 contains 16 residues. CDR1 MNHNS and CDR2 SASEGT come from the germline V gene. V lost 5 bases, J lost 5 bases, and 19 bases lay in between. CDR3 in amino acids: CASSSNWDQGRNTIYF. The CDR3 DNA is TGTGCCAGCAGTTCCAATTGGGACCAGGGAAGAAACACCATATATTTT.

This clonotype was detected many times. CDR3 residues: CASSPISRGDTQYF. The CDR3 DNA reads as TGTGCCAGCAGTCCCATTTCGAGGGGAGATACGCAGTATTTT. The gene calls are TRBV6-2 or TRBV6-3 and TRBJ2-3, with D possibly called TRBD1 or TRBD2 (5 bases each). This CDR3 contains 14 residues. Trimming stripped 5 bases from V and 5 bases from J, with 14 bases between. CDR1 is MNHEY and CDR2 is SVGEGT in the germline V gene.

This chain links TRBV29-1 with TRBJ1-1, with D tentatively TRBD1 (6 bases). V lost 6 bases to trimming and J lost 0 bases, with 11 bases between them. The length of the CDR3 is 13 residues. Germline V CDR1 and CDR2: SQVTM, ANQGSEA. The CDR3 spells CSVRTGMNTEAFF. CDR3 in DNA: TGCAGCGTCAGAACAGGGATGAACACTGAAGCTTTCTTT.

CDR3 nucleotide sequence: TGCGCCAGCAGCACAGGACAGGGCGGGGGCTACGAGCAGTACTTC. This translates into CASSTGQGGGYEQYF. The genes are TRBV5-1 and TRBJ2-7, with D possibly being TRBD1 (8 bases). Germline-derived CDR1 and CDR2 are SGHRS and YFSETQ. V was clipped by 4 bases and J by 3 bases, with 17 bases between them. The CDR3 loop spans 15 amino acids.